The entry below describes one TCR beta chain. Its antigen is as yet unknown. The sample originates from a study of PD-1 blockade in mismatch repair-deficient tumors. Points from the study as a whole: Rapid post-treatment expansion, then contraction, generally preceding radiologic response, marked tumor-resident clones.

Produced via immunoSEQ multiplex PCR; TCRdb's table is partial and in-frame only. This table has roughly 80,000 clones, 65% to 85% appearing once. The germline gives CDR1 MDHEN, CDR2 SYDVKM. V was clipped by 4 bases and J by 3 bases, with 16 bases between them. CDR3 length: 16 residues. The input for sequencing was peripheral blood, taken 12 weeks after starting pembrolizumab. This receptor was taken from an adult with mismatch repair-deficient cancer. The V and J genes are TRBV28 and TRBJ1-5; D is perhaps TRBD1 (5 bases). The CDR3 sequence is CASSSRDGNFNQPQHF. CDR3 sequence (DNA): TGTGCCAGCAGTTCTAGGGACGGGAACTTCAATCAGCCCCAGCATTTT.